This T cell receptor beta chain was recorded in a study of blood T cells in healthy people across ages. This clonotype was recorded many times. Its specificity is unknown. Its ends do not fully match the called genes, so a read error is possible. Study-wide results and limits: Getting older went along with TCR beta diversity per million T cells dropping roughly linearly. With naive T cell percentage, TCR beta diversity showed a strong correlation.

A sample-barcoded 5' primer and a J-beta primer mix were used in a second PCR of about 6 to 11 cycles. TCRdb re-analysed the 5' RACE reads in MiXCR, keeping a single row per CDR3 protein. Of some 640,000 distinct CDR3 sequences in the sample, 25% to 30% were seen once. Material for sequencing was blood. This sequence was found in a woman at least 80 years old in good health.

The CDR3 spells CTVQFGGRAAFF. The CDR3 nucleotides are TGCACCGTTCAATTCGGGGGGCGAGCAGCTTTCTTT. V is TRBV29-1 and J is TRBJ1-1; a possible D gene is TRBD1 (6 bases). The CDR3 runs 12 residues. Germline V gene data show CDR1 as SQVTM and CDR2 as ANQGSEA. The variable domain in full, completed from reference TRBV29-1 and TRBJ1-1, reads SAVISQKPSRDICQRGTSLTIQCQVDSQVTMMFWYRQQPGQSLTLIATANQGSEATYESGFVIDKFPISRPNLTFSTLTVSNMSPEDSSIYLCTVQFGGRAAFFGQGTRLTVV.